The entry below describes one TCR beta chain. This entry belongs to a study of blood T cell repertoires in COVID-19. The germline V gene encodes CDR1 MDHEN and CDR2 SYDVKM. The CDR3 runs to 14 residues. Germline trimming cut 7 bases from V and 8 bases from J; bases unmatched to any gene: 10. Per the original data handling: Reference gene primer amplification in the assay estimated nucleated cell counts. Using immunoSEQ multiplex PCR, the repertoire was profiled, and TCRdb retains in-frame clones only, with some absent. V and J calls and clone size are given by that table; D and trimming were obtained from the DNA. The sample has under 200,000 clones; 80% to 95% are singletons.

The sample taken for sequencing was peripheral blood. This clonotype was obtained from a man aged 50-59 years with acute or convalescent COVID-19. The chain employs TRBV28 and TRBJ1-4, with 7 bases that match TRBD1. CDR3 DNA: TGTGCCAGCAAAGACAGGGTCTTAGGGGAAAAACTGTTTTTT. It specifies CASKDRVLGEKLFF. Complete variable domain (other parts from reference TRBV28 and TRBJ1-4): DVKVTQSSRYLVKRTGEKVFLECVQDMDHENMFWYRQDPGLGLRLIYFSYDVKMKEKGDIPEGYSVSREKKERFSLILESASTNQTSMYLCASKDRVLGEKLFFGSGTQLSVL.